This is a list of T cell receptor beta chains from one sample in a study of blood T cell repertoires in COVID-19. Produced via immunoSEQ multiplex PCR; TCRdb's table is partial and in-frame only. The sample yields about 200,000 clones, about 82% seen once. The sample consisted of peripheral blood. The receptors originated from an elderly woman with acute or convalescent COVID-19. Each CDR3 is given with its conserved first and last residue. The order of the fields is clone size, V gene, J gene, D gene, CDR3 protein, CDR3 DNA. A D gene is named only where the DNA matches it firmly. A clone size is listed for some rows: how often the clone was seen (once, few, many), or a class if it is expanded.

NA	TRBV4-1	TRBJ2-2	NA	CASSQEGGNTGELFF	TGCGCCAGCAGCCAAGAAGGGGGGAACACCGGGGAGCTGTTTTTT
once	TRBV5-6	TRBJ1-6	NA	CASSPIGGSVSPLHF	TGTGCCAGCAGCCCGATCGGGGGGTCGGTCTCACCCCTCCACTTT
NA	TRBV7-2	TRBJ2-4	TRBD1	CASSFPGQGLLDIQYF	TGTGCCAGCAGCTTTCCGGGACAGGGCTTATTGGACATTCAGTACTTC
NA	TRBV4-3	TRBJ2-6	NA	CASSQEGSVSGANVLTF	TGCGCCAGCAGCCAAGAGGGGAGTGTCTCTGGGGCCAACGTCCTGACTTTC
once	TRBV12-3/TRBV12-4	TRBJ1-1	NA	CASHTGLEAFF	TGTGCCTCCCATACGGGTCTTGAAGCTTTCTTT
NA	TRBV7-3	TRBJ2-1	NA	CASSLIAGFYNEQFF	TGTGCCAGCAGCTTAATCGCGGGATTTTACAATGAGCAGTTCTTC
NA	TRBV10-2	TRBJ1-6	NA	CASSESNGVGSPLHF	TGCGCCAGCAGTGAGTCGAACGGGGTTGGTTCACCCCTCCACTTT
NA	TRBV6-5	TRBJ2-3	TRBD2	CASSWSGTSTDTQYF	TGTGCCAGCAGTTGGAGCGGGACTAGCACAGATACGCAGTATTTT
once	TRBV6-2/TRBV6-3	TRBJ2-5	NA	CASSYAEGEGETQYF	TGTGCCAGCAGTTACGCAGAGGGGGAGGGGGAGACCCAGTACTTC
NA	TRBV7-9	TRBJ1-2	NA	CASSLDPVGAGGYTF	TGTGCCAGCAGCTTAGACCCGGTGGGGGCGGGCGGCTACACCTTC
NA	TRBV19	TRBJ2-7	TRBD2	CASSTGGTGEQYF	TGTGCCAGTAGTACCGGGGGGACCGGGGAGCAGTACTTC
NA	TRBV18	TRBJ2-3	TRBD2	CASSPGSGGAGTDTQYF	TGTGCCAGCTCACCAGGGAGCGGGGGGGCCGGCACAGATACGCAGTATTTT
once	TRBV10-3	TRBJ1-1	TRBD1	CAISEPGQGAGTEAFF	TGTGCCATCAGTGAACCGGGACAGGGGGCTGGTACTGAAGCTTTCTTT
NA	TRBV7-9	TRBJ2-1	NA	CASRLVLAYNEQFF	TGTGCCAGCAGACTTGTGCTCGCCTACAATGAGCAGTTCTTC
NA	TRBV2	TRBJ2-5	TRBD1	CASLKGAQETQYF	TGTGCCAGCTTAAAGGGGGCCCAAGAGACCCAGTACTTC
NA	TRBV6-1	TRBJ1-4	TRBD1	CASSEEGARFNEKLFF	TGTGCCAGCAGTGAGGAGGGGGCGAGGTTTAATGAAAAACTGTTTTTT
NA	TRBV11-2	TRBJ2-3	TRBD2	CASSSTSGGRVVQYF	TGTGCCAGCAGCTCGACTAGCGGGGGGCGAGTAGTGCAGTATTTT
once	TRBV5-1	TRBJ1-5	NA	CASSRTGGSNQPQHF	TGCGCCAGCAGCCGGACGGGGGGAAGCAATCAGCCCCAGCATTTT
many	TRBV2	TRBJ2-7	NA	CASSEGTYEQYF	TGTGCCAGCAGTGAAGGGACTTACGAGCAGTACTTC
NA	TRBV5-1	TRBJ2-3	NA	CASSLGGFNEGDTQYF	TGCGCCAGCAGCTTGGGAGGTTTCAACGAGGGAGATACGCAGTATTTT
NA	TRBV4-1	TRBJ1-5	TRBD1	CASSHSGTEDSNQPQHF	TGCGCCAGCAGCCACTCCGGGACAGAGGATAGCAATCAGCCCCAGCATTTT
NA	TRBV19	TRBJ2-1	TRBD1	CASSIGDRGSFF	TGTGCCAGTAGTATAGGGGACAGGGGGTCGTTCTTC
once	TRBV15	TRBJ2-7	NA	CATSRDWEVSYEQYF	TGTGCCACCAGCAGAGATTGGGAGGTCTCCTACGAGCAGTACTTC
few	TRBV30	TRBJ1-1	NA	CGGFMNTEAFF	TGTGGCGGATTTATGAACACTGAAGCTTTCTTT
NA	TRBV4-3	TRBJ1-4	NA	CASSQAPGLAATNEKLFF	TGCGCCAGCAGCCAAGCCCCAGGGCTGGCGGCAACTAATGAAAAACTGTTTTTT
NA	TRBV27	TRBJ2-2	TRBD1	CASSLDRPNTGELFF	TGTGCCAGCAGTTTGGACAGGCCGAACACCGGGGAGCTGTTTTTT
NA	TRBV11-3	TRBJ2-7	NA	CASSLVSSYEQYF	TGTGCCAGCAGCTTGGTGAGCTCCTACGAGCAGTACTTC
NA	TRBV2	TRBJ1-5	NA	CASSGVQTQPQHF	TGTGCCAGCAGTGGAGTTCAAACTCAGCCCCAGCATTTT
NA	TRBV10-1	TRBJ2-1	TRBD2	CASSESAGGSYNEQFF	TGCGCCAGCAGTGAGTCGGCGGGAGGGTCCTACAATGAGCAGTTCTTC
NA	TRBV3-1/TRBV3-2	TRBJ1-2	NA	CASSQEWLGYTF	TGTGCCAGCAGCCAAGAATGGCTGGGCTACACCTTC
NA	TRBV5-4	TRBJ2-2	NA	CASSLDLRGNTGELFF	TGTGCCAGCAGCTTGGATTTGCGGGGGAACACCGGGGAGCTGTTTTTT
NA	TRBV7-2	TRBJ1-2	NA	CASSLGMAGPYGYTF	TGTGCCAGCAGCTTAGGTATGGCAGGGCCTTATGGCTACACCTTC
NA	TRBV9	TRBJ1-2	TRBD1	CASSVVGQGAAGYTF	TGTGCCAGCAGCGTGGTCGGACAGGGCGCTGCAGGCTACACCTTC
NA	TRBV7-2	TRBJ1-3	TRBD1	CASSLEVAGGSSGNTIYF	TGTGCCAGCAGCTTAGAGGTGGCAGGGGGCTCCTCTGGAAACACCATATATTTT
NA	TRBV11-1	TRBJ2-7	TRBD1	CASSAGTGLPYEQYF	TGTGCCAGCAGCGCCGGGACAGGCCTCCCCTACGAGCAGTACTTC
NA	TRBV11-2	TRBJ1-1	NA	CASSLIYDRSSRAFF	TGTGCCAGCAGCTTAATTTACGACAGATCGTCTAGGGCTTTCTTT
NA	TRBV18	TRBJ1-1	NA	CASSPPSGVNTEAFF	TGTGCCAGCTCACCACCGTCCGGGGTGAACACTGAAGCTTTCTTT
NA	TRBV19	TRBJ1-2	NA	CASSISVSVNYGYTF	TGTGCCAGTAGTATTTCAGTTTCAGTTAACTATGGCTACACCTTC
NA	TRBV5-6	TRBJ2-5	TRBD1	CASSPRGQGFETQYF	TGTGCCAGCAGCCCCCGAGGACAGGGGTTTGAGACCCAGTACTTC
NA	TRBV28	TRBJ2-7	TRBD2	CASITSGRLSEQYF	TGTGCCAGCATTACTAGCGGGAGGTTGAGTGAGCAGTACTTC
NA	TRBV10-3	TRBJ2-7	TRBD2	CAISDSREWSYEQYF	TGTGCCATCAGTGATTCGCGGGAGTGGTCCTACGAGCAGTACTTC
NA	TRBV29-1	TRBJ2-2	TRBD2	CSVGTSVNTGELFF	TGCAGCGTTGGGACTAGCGTGAACACCGGGGAGCTGTTTTTT
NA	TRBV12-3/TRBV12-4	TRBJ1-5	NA	CASSQGPRQPQHF	TGTGCCAGCAGCCAGGGGCCACGGCAGCCCCAGCATTTT
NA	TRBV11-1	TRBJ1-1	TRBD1	CASSSPGQHMNTEAFF	TGTGCCAGCAGCTCCCCGGGACAGCATATGAACACTGAAGCTTTCTTT
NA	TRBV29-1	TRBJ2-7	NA	CSVEGDRLSSYEQYF	TGCAGCGTTGAAGGCGACAGACTGAGCTCCTACGAGCAGTACTTC
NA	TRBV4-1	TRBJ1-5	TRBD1	CASRRTGEGQPQHF	TGCGCCAGCAGGCGGACAGGGGAGGGCCAGCCCCAGCATTTT
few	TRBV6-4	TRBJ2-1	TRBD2	CASSGLAGDNEQFF	TGTGCCAGCAGTGGACTAGCGGGAGACAATGAGCAGTTCTTC